These 8 T cell receptor beta chains were sequenced from one sample in a study of cytomegalovirus exposure and HLA in healthy donors. Sequencing used immunoSEQ multiplex PCR; TCRdb keeps in-frame clones, though not all of them. This table holds about 360,000 clones, about nine tenths found once. Source material: PBMCs. The receptors here all came from a young woman in good health and CMV-seronegative.

The genes are TRBV5-1 and TRBJ2-3; D possibly corresponds to TRBD1 (6 bases). Trimming shortened V by 4 bases and J by 2 bases, and 11 bases separated the two germline ends. The CDR3 totals 14 residues. Per the germline V gene, CDR1 is SGHRS and CDR2 is YFSETQ. The CDR3 protein is CASSPGQHTDTQYF. CDR3 coding DNA: TGCGCCAGCAGCCCTGGACAGCACACAGATACGCAGTATTTT.

The gene calls are TRBV30 and TRBJ1-1, with 7 bases lining up with TRBD1. Germline V CDR1 and CDR2: GTSNPN, SVGIG (reference sequence). This CDR3 is 12 amino acids long. The ends lost 0 bases at V and 7 bases at J; junction bases unmatched: 2. CDR3 in amino acids: CAWSVSGGEAFF. CDR3 sequence (DNA): TGTGCCTGGAGTGTATCAGGGGGTGAAGCTTTCTTT.

This CDR3 reads CASSLVGVREVENEQYF. In DNA, the CDR3 is TGTGCCAGCAGCTTAGTAGGGGTAAGGGAGGTGGAGAACGAGCAGTACTTC. The rearrangement uses TRBV7-9 and TRBJ2-7; D is perhaps TRBD2 (6 bases). This CDR3 has 17 amino acids. CDR1 is SEHNR and CDR2 is FQNEAQ in the germline V gene (reference sequence). V was cut by 1 base and J by 5 bases, with 21 bases left in between.

The chain combines TRBV18 with TRBJ1-5, with 10 bases lining up with TRBD1. With V trimmed by 5 bases and J by 7 bases, 5 bases remained unmatched. The CDR3 is 14 amino acids. CDR1 and CDR2 from the germline V gene are KGHSH and LQKENI. In nucleotides, the CDR3 is TGTGCCAGCTCAACGGACAGGGGGAGACAGCCCCAGCATTTT. Its translation is CASSTDRGRQPQHF.

V usage is TRBV19 and J usage is TRBJ1-1; the D gene is possibly TRBD1 (5 bases). Looked up from germline, CDR1 is LNHDA and CDR2 is SQIVND (reference sequence). V gave up 5 bases and J gave up 1 base, with 11 bases separating them. CDR3 length: 14 residues. In DNA form, the CDR3 reads TGTGCCAGTAGTGTGGACATACGGAACACTGAAGCTTTCTTT. It is translated as CASSVDIRNTEAFF.

This chain joins TRBV5-6 and TRBJ2-5; 8 nucleotides line up with TRBD2. Germline V CDR1 and CDR2: SGHDT, YYEEEE. This CDR3 is built from 15 residues. Germline trimming cut 1 base from V and 7 bases from J; bases unmatched to any gene: 9. The CDR3 reads CASSLSVGRGVTQYF. The CDR3 nucleotides are TGTGCCAGCAGCTTGTCGGTAGGGCGGGGGGTGACCCAGTACTTC.

This sequence joins TRBV27 and TRBJ2-1; 12 bases agree with TRBD2. The CDR3 covers 21 residues. Per the germline V gene, CDR1 is MNHEY and CDR2 is SMNVEV (reference sequence). Trimming cost V 10 bases and J 0 bases; bases outside gene matches: 22. The CDR3 loop reads CATRKVSGTSGSRTSYNEQFF. CDR3 sequence (DNA): TGTGCCACTCGGAAAGTTTCCGGGACTAGCGGGTCCCGCACCTCCTACAATGAGCAGTTCTTC.

The chain links TRBV28 to TRBJ1-2; TRBD1 agrees at 8 bases. There are 15 residues in the CDR3. Germline V gene lookup returns CDR1 MDHEN and CDR2 SYDVKM. V lost 5 bases, J lost 6 bases, and 11 bases stayed unmatched. CDR3 bases: TGTGCCAGCAGTGTAACAGGGGGGGGTTGGGATGGCTACACCTTC. Encoded protein: CASSVTGGGWDGYTF.